This paragraph covers one T cell receptor beta chain sequence. Its target is not known. Cultured CD4+ T-cell DNA underwent Oncomine TCR Beta short-read sequencing. Once CD4+ T cells had been cultured, genomic DNA was extracted from them. TCRdb processed the PCR reads anew with MiXCR; each CDR3 protein has one entry. The top ten hold over 9.5% of the sample, which has about 11,000 distinct CDR3 sequences, about 75% seen once. These data are taken from a study of vaccination and CD4 T cells after COVID-19. Study at large: Overlapping peptides covering the spike proteins of SARS-CoV-2, HCoV-NL63, HCoV-OC43 and HCoV-229E were added to stimulate cells. General study findings and limits: When vaccine-specific clones from convalescent patients were examined, 304 of 307 were spike mono-reactive.

Treatment here: approximately 10-day PBMC culture with coronavirus spike peptide pools or control peptides (ViraFEST assay). CDR3 length: 15 amino acids. Germline lookup yields CDR1 SGHRS and CDR2 YFSETQ. The V end was cut by 6 bases, the J end by 5 bases, with 21 bases between. The source of this sequence is a human donor who had recovered from COVID-19. The sequencing input was CD4+ T cells from blood, cultured in vitro. The chain employs TRBV5-1 and TRBJ2-7; TRBD2 might be the D (6 bases). In DNA form, the CDR3 reads TGCGCCAGCAAGATCGCGTTGGGGGAGGTTGACGAGCAGTACTTC. It translates to CASKIALGEVDEQYF. The variable domain in full, completed from reference TRBV5-1 and TRBJ2-7, reads KAGVTQTPRYLIKTRGQQVTLSCSPISGHRSVSWYQQTPGQGLQFLFEYFSETQRNKGNFPGRFSGRQFSNSRSEMNVSTLELGDSALYLCASKIALGEVDEQYFGPGTRLTVT.